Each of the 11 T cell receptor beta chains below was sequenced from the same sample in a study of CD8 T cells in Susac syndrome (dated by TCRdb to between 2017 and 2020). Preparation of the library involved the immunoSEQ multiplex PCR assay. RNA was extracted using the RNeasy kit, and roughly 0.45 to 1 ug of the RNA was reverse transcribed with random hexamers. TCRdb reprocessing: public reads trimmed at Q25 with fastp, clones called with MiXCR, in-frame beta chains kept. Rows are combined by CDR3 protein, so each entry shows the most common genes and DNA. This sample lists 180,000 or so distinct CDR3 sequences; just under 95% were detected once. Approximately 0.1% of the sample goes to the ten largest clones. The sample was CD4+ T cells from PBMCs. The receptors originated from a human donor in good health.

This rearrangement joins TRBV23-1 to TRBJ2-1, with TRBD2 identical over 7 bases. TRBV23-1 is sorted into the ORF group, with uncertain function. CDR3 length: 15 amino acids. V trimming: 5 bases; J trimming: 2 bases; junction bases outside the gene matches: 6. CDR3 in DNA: TGCGCCAGCAGTTGGGGGGGGTCGACCTACAATGAGCAGTTCTTC. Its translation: CASSWGGSTYNEQFF.

CDR3 DNA sequence: TGCAGCGTTGTTACAGGATGGGTCGGCGAGCAGTACTTC. Protein: CSVVTGWVGEQYF. The J gene is TRBJ2-7, the V gene TRBV29-1, with a possible D match to TRBD1 (5 bases). Germline V gene sequence: CDR1 SQVTM, CDR2 ANQGSEA. The CDR3 is 13 residues long. V was trimmed by 4 bases and J by 6 bases, leaving 16 bases between them.

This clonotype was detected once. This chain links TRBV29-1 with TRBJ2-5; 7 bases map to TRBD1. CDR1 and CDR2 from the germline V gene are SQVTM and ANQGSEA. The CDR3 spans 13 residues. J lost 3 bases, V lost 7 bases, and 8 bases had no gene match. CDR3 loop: CSGRDRVKETQYF. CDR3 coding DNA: TGCAGCGGACGGGACAGAGTTAAAGAGACCCAGTACTTC.

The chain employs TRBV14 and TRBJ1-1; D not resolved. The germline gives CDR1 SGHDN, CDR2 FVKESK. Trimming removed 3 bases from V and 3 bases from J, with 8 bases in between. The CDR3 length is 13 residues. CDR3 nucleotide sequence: TGTGCCAGCAGCCACAGGATTCACACTGAAGCTTTCTTT. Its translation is CASSHRIHTEAFF.

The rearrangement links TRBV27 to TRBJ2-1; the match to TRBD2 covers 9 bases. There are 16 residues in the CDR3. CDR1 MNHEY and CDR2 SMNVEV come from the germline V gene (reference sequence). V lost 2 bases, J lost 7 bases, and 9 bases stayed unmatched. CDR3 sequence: CASSLEVAGVGNEQFF. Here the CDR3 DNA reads TGTGCCAGCAGTTTAGAGGTAGCGGGAGTGGGAAATGAGCAGTTCTTC.

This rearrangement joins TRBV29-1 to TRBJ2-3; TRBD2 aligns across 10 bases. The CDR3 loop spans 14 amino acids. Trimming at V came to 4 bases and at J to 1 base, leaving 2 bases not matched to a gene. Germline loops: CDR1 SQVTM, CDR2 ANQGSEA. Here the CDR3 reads CSVAGTSGTDTQYF. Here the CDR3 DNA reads TGCAGCGTTGCCGGGACTAGCGGCACAGATACGCAGTATTTT.

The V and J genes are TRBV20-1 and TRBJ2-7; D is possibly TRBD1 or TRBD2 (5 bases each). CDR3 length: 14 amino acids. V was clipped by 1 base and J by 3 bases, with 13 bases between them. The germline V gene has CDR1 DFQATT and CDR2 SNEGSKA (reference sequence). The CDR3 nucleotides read TGCAGTGCTAGAGGCTGGGGGATACACTACGAGCAGTACTTC. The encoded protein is CSARGWGIHYEQYF.

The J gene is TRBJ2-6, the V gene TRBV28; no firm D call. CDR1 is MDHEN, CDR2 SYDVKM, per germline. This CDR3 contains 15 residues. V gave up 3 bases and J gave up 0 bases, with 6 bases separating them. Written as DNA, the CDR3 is TGTGCCAGCAGTTTTCAGGACTCTGGGGCCAACGTCCTGACTTTC. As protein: CASSFQDSGANVLTF.

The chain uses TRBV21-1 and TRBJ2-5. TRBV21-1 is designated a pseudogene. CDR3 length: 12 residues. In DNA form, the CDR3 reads TGTGCCAGCATGGCTCGCTGGGGGACCCAGTACTTC. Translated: CASMARWGTQYF.

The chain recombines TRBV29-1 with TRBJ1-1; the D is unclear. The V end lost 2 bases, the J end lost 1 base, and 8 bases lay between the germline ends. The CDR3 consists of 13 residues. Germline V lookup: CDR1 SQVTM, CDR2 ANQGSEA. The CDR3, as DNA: TGCAGCGTTGAATCCGGGCGGAACACTGAAGCTTTCTTT. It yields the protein CSVESGRNTEAFF.

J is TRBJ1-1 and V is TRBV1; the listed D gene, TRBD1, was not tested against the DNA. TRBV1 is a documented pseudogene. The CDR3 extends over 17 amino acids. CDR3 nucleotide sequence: TGCACCAGCAGCCAAGATTGGTTGGGGACACCGAACACTGAAGCTTTCTTT. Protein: CTSSQDWLGTPNTEAFF.